This is a list of T cell receptor beta chains from one sample in a study of T cell responses to AZD1222 COVID-19 vaccine. Repertoires were generated with immunoSEQ multiplex PCR, while TCRdb's copy carries only in-frame clones and drops some. The sample yields fewer than 200,000 clones, around 89% seen once. Sequencing was performed on peripheral blood, taken 28 days after the second dose of the MenACWY control vaccine. These receptors all come from an adult who received the MenACWY meningococcal vaccine as a control. Each CDR3 is given with its conserved first and last residue. Each record gives: CDR3 protein, CDR3 DNA, J gene, D gene, clone size, V gene. D genes are given only for firm matches. Not every row has a clone size; where given, it reads once, few, many or a size class.

cdr3_aa: CASSDLFGSGNSNQPQHF
cdr3_nt: TGTGCCAGCAGTGATTTGTTTGGGTCAGGGAATAGCAATCAGCCCCAGCATTTT
j_call: TRBJ1-5
d_call: .
clone_size: once
v_call: TRBV6-4

cdr3_aa: CASSPAGLSYNEQFF
cdr3_nt: TGTGCCAGCAGCCCCGCAGGTTTAAGCTACAATGAGCAGTTCTTC
j_call: TRBJ2-1
d_call: .
clone_size: .
v_call: TRBV7-8

cdr3_aa: CAWSDRGLAATDTQYF
cdr3_nt: TGTGCCTGGAGTGACCGAGGACTAGCGGCGACAGATACGCAGTATTTT
j_call: TRBJ2-3
d_call: TRBD2
clone_size: .
v_call: TRBV30

cdr3_aa: CASSLAAEAFF
cdr3_nt: TGTGCCAGCAGCTTAGCGGCAGAAGCTTTCTTT
j_call: TRBJ1-1
d_call: .
clone_size: .
v_call: TRBV7-2

cdr3_aa: CASSYGSNQPQHF
cdr3_nt: TGTGCCAGCAGTTACGGGAGCAATCAGCCCCAGCATTTT
j_call: TRBJ1-5
d_call: .
clone_size: .
v_call: TRBV6-5

cdr3_aa: CASSLGVLTDTQYF
cdr3_nt: TGTGCCAGCAGCTTAGGAGTGTTAACAGATACGCAGTATTTT
j_call: TRBJ2-3
d_call: .
clone_size: .
v_call: TRBV7-3

cdr3_aa: CATSDADSGSRGPQHF
cdr3_nt: TGTGCCACCAGTGACGCAGACTCAGGGTCCAGGGGACCCCAGCATTTT
j_call: TRBJ1-5
d_call: .
clone_size: .
v_call: TRBV24-1

cdr3_aa: CASSVTNPLETQYF
cdr3_nt: TGCGCCAGCAGTGTTACCAACCCGTTGGAGACCCAGTACTTC
j_call: TRBJ2-5
d_call: .
clone_size: .
v_call: TRBV10-2

cdr3_aa: CAWRLGAGNTIYF
cdr3_nt: TGTGCCTGGAGGCTGGGGGCCGGAAACACCATATATTTT
j_call: TRBJ1-3
d_call: .
clone_size: .
v_call: TRBV30

cdr3_aa: CASSLSPTVPQETQYF
cdr3_nt: TGTGCCAGCAGTTTATCCCCAACTGTACCCCAAGAGACCCAGTACTTC
j_call: TRBJ2-5
d_call: .
clone_size: .
v_call: TRBV28

cdr3_aa: CASSPARAPRGSDTQYF
cdr3_nt: TGTGCCAGCAGCCCCGCCCGGGCGCCCCGAGGTTCAGATACGCAGTATTTT
j_call: TRBJ2-3
d_call: .
clone_size: once
v_call: TRBV27

cdr3_aa: CASSLVGAREKLFF
cdr3_nt: TGTGCCAGCAGCTTAGTGGGGGCTAGGGAAAAACTGTTTTTT
j_call: TRBJ1-4
d_call: .
clone_size: once
v_call: TRBV7-2

cdr3_aa: CASSQELRNEQFF
cdr3_nt: TGCGCCAGCAGCCAAGAGCTGAGGAATGAGCAGTTCTTC
j_call: TRBJ2-1
d_call: .
clone_size: .
v_call: TRBV4-3

cdr3_aa: CASGRGTVKQETQYF
cdr3_nt: TGTGCCAGTGGGAGGGGGACAGTTAAACAAGAGACCCAGTACTTC
j_call: TRBJ2-5
d_call: .
clone_size: .
v_call: TRBV19

cdr3_aa: CASSMGDLNQPQHF
cdr3_nt: TGTGCCAGCAGCATGGGAGATCTCAATCAGCCCCAGCATTTT
j_call: TRBJ1-5
d_call: .
clone_size: .
v_call: TRBV3-1/TRBV3-2

cdr3_aa: CASSGSTDTQYF
cdr3_nt: TGTGCCAGCAGCGGTAGCACAGATACGCAGTATTTT
j_call: TRBJ2-3
d_call: .
clone_size: .
v_call: TRBV5-6

cdr3_aa: CASSPRFTGGGTDTQYF
cdr3_nt: TGTGCCAGCAGCCCACGGTTCACGGGAGGCGGCACAGATACGCAGTATTTT
j_call: TRBJ2-3
d_call: TRBD2
clone_size: .
v_call: TRBV3-1/TRBV3-2

cdr3_aa: CSVPDLDRGYTGELFF
cdr3_nt: TGCAGCGTGCCCGACCTAGACAGGGGGTACACCGGGGAGCTGTTTTTT
j_call: TRBJ2-2
d_call: TRBD1
clone_size: .
v_call: TRBV29-1

cdr3_aa: CATTGPGSSTDTQYF
cdr3_nt: TGTGCCACCACGGGACCGGGATCGTCCACAGATACGCAGTATTTT
j_call: TRBJ2-3
d_call: .
clone_size: .
v_call: TRBV24-1

cdr3_aa: CAWSVKLTSYNSPLHF
cdr3_nt: TGTGCCTGGAGTGTAAAGCTAACCTCCTATAATTCACCCCTCCACTTT
j_call: TRBJ1-6
d_call: .
clone_size: .
v_call: TRBV30

cdr3_aa: CAWSVQGSGQPQHF
cdr3_nt: TGTGCCTGGAGTGTTCAGGGATCGGGTCAGCCCCAGCATTTT
j_call: TRBJ1-5
d_call: .
clone_size: once
v_call: TRBV30

cdr3_aa: CATSDSQGADDEAFF
cdr3_nt: TGTGCCACCAGTGATTCACAGGGGGCTGATGATGAAGCTTTCTTT
j_call: TRBJ1-1
d_call: TRBD1
clone_size: .
v_call: TRBV24-1

cdr3_aa: CASSQDSKPVGGDTEAFF
cdr3_nt: TGCGCCAGCAGCCAAGATTCAAAGCCGGTTGGGGGCGACACTGAAGCTTTCTTT
j_call: TRBJ1-1
d_call: .
clone_size: .
v_call: TRBV4-3

cdr3_aa: CASSLEQGVNEQFF
cdr3_nt: TGTGCCAGCAGTCTGGAACAGGGTGTCAATGAGCAGTTCTTC
j_call: TRBJ2-1
d_call: .
clone_size: .
v_call: TRBV6-5

cdr3_aa: CASSYSGGHEQFF
cdr3_nt: TGTGCCAGCAGTTACTCAGGAGGCCATGAGCAGTTCTTC
j_call: TRBJ2-1
d_call: .
clone_size: .
v_call: TRBV6-2/TRBV6-3

cdr3_aa: CAISERGFGYGYTF
cdr3_nt: TGTGCCATCAGTGAGCGGGGTTTTGGCTATGGCTACACCTTC
j_call: TRBJ1-2
d_call: .
clone_size: .
v_call: TRBV10-3

cdr3_aa: CASSFSATNEKLFF
cdr3_nt: TGTGCCAGCAGCTTCAGTGCAACTAATGAAAAACTGTTTTTT
j_call: TRBJ1-4
d_call: .
clone_size: .
v_call: TRBV7-9

cdr3_aa: CASSLWQGAGEDPLHF
cdr3_nt: TGTGCCAGCAGTTTGTGGCAGGGGGCTGGTGAGGATCCCCTCCACTTT
j_call: TRBJ1-6
d_call: TRBD1
clone_size: once
v_call: TRBV28

cdr3_aa: CASGKAVVETQYF
cdr3_nt: TGCGCCAGCGGTAAAGCGGTGGTAGAGACCCAGTACTTC
j_call: TRBJ2-5
d_call: .
clone_size: .
v_call: TRBV4-1

cdr3_aa: CASSEKVTGNYGYTF
cdr3_nt: TGTGCCAGCAGTGAAAAGGTGACAGGGAACTATGGCTACACCTTC
j_call: TRBJ1-2
d_call: TRBD1
clone_size: .
v_call: TRBV2

cdr3_aa: CATRAANEKLFF
cdr3_nt: TGTGCCACCAGGGCGGCTAATGAAAAACTGTTTTTT
j_call: TRBJ1-4
d_call: .
clone_size: .
v_call: TRBV24-1

cdr3_aa: CASSRSTYEQYF
cdr3_nt: TGTGCCAGCAGCCGCTCAACCTACGAGCAGTACTTC
j_call: TRBJ2-7
d_call: .
clone_size: .
v_call: TRBV2

cdr3_aa: CSGDRNTEAFF
cdr3_nt: TGCAGCGGAGACAGGAACACTGAAGCTTTCTTT
j_call: TRBJ1-1
d_call: .
clone_size: .
v_call: TRBV29-1

cdr3_aa: CAAGTGLYGYTF
cdr3_nt: TGTGCCGCTGGGACAGGGTTATATGGCTACACCTTC
j_call: TRBJ1-2
d_call: TRBD1
clone_size: .
v_call: TRBV24-1

cdr3_aa: CASSIVLAGGGEQYF
cdr3_nt: TGTGCCAGTAGTATAGTACTAGCGGGAGGAGGTGAGCAGTACTTC
j_call: TRBJ2-7
d_call: TRBD2
clone_size: .
v_call: TRBV19

cdr3_aa: CASSLGGGYEQYF
cdr3_nt: TGTGCCAGCAGCTTAGGAGGGGGCTACGAGCAGTACTTC
j_call: TRBJ2-7
d_call: .
clone_size: .
v_call: TRBV7-2

cdr3_aa: CASSSLATDTQYF
cdr3_nt: TGTGCCAGCAGCTCTCTCGCTACAGATACGCAGTATTTT
j_call: TRBJ2-3
d_call: .
clone_size: .
v_call: TRBV14

cdr3_aa: CASSEVTESEAFF
cdr3_nt: TGCGCCAGCAGTGAAGTCACGGAGAGTGAAGCTTTCTTT
j_call: TRBJ1-1
d_call: .
clone_size: .
v_call: TRBV10-2

cdr3_aa: CASSSGLADYNEQFF
cdr3_nt: TGTGCCAGCAGCTCGGGACTAGCGGATTACAATGAGCAGTTCTTC
j_call: TRBJ2-1
d_call: TRBD2
clone_size: .
v_call: TRBV7-9

cdr3_aa: CASKDRVGTGELFF
cdr3_nt: TGTGCCAGCAAGGACAGGGTAGGCACCGGGGAGCTGTTTTTT
j_call: TRBJ2-2
d_call: TRBD1
clone_size: .
v_call: TRBV6-5

cdr3_aa: CASSLGQSYEQYF
cdr3_nt: TGTGCCAGCAGCTTAGGACAGTCCTACGAGCAGTACTTC
j_call: TRBJ2-7
d_call: .
clone_size: .
v_call: TRBV11-2

cdr3_aa: CASSLDRNPNYGYTF
cdr3_nt: TGTGCCAGCAGCTTAGATCGCAATCCCAACTATGGCTACACCTTC
j_call: TRBJ1-2
d_call: .
clone_size: .
v_call: TRBV11-2

cdr3_aa: CASSLSPTPGEEAFF
cdr3_nt: TGTGCCAGCAGCTTATCTCCCACTCCAGGGGAAGAAGCTTTCTTT
j_call: TRBJ1-1
d_call: .
clone_size: .
v_call: TRBV11-2

cdr3_aa: CASSPQGSETQYF
cdr3_nt: TGCGCCAGCAGCCCCCAGGGATCGGAGACCCAGTACTTC
j_call: TRBJ2-5
d_call: .
clone_size: few
v_call: TRBV5-1